This paragraph reports one TCR beta chain. This clone came up a few times. The antigen it recognizes is unknown. The sample holds no much larger clone one base away, and base qualities are not on file. V loses 4 bases, J loses 2 bases, and the germline ends lie 17 bases apart. CDR1 and CDR2 are drawn from the germline V gene: SGHDN, FVKESK. The CDR3 sequence holds 16 residues, the cysteine and phenylalanine included. Only the CDR3 part of the read is kept: 48 bases, read in frame from the first base. Dicing about 18-55 mg of tumor tissue typically produced more than 2.5 ug of DNA. The study profiled bulk TCR beta-chain repertoires in matched peripheral blood, tumor and adjacent normal breast tissue taken from about 15 patients with early-stage breast cancer. Once resection was done, tumor tissue identified by eye was cut out and put into prechilled RNAlater. Tumor tissue (about 19-55 mg) was diced and then homogenized with a TissueLyser II in RLTplus buffer containing beta-mercaptoethanol and antifoaming agent. Genomic DNA was extracted with the Qiagen AllPrep DNA/RNA Mini kit.

The data stem from a study of early stage breast cancer tumors (dated by TCRdb to the late 2010s). Broadly, across the study: Of the 15 to 20 invasive breast tumors, about a dozen were found to be estrogen receptor-positive, progesterone receptor-positive and HER2-negative. A total of some 2.6 million templates, representing around 1.2 million unique clonotypes, were detected across all samples. The average read coverage per sample was about 10-fold. Of the roughly twelve ER+/PR+/HER2- tumors, eight were classified as invasive ductal carcinomas and four as invasive lobular carcinomas. The paper's findings and limits, for the study overall: Chain pairing and functional markers such as CD4, CD8 and FOXP3 were not captured by bulk genomic DNA sequencing of unsorted cells. Enriched TCRB sequences shared across patients were found to be mostly commonly generated sequences that were unlikely to play an important role in the tumor microenvironment. Because the cohort was small, a breakdown by tumor subtype could not be done. About 2.7-fold higher T cell density and higher clonality were observed in tumors than in adjacent normal breast tissue. Repertoires from blood and normal breast were more alike than repertoires from blood and tumor, and in about 85% of the 16 patients, comparing each tissue with blood separated tumor from normal.

Each sample was amplified as two independent genomic DNA replicates: approximately 550 ng for blood and roughly 1.4 ug for tumor or normal breast. Following the manufacturer's instructions, the ImmunoSeq Intro kit was used to carry out TCRB sequencing on genomic DNA. The multiplex PCR ran for about 31 cycles using proprietary primers and spike-in control sequences for absolute quantification. Single-end 150-bp reads were used to sequence an 87-bp fragment covering the CDR3 and the flanking V and J genes. Seven samples, each with two replicates, were multiplexed per lane of an Illumina MiSeq using version 3.0 chemistry. The authors' analysis ran thus. Raw data were processed by the vendor's proprietary pipeline, with both replicates merged into one result per sample. To define clonotypes, the study grouped productive rearrangements that shared the V-gene family, CDR3 amino acid sequence and J-gene segment. Clonality was calculated as 1 minus the normalized Shannon entropy (Pielou evenness) of TCRB abundances. To estimate T cell density, the total number of templates was divided by the input cell count, which was inferred from how much DNA went in. Recon was used with default parameters to estimate total repertoire diversity and clonality. Clonotypes with over 0.1% abundance in tumor and at least 32-fold higher abundance in tumor than in normal breast were defined as tumor-enriched. This immuneACCESS table, as held by TCRdb, lists in-frame sequences with V and J called but not all clones. Of the missing ones, under half trace to an unresolved V gene in checked studies; the others have no known cause. D and trimming come from the DNA, and the V and J calls and clone size come from that table. The sample table holds about 31,000 clones, of which roughly 77% were seen once. The top ten constitute over 9% of the sample.

The specimen was breast tumor tissue. The chain links TRBV14 with TRBJ2-5; the D region possibly corresponds to TRBD2 (6 bases align). The TCR originated in a person aged 25 to 39 with breast cancer. The CDR3 protein: CASSRDFSRVQETQYF. The sequenced DNA is TGTGCCAGCAGCCGGGACTTCTCACGAGTACAAGAGACCCAGTACTTC.